A single sample is the source of the 12 T cell receptor beta chains below, sequenced in a study of blood T cell repertoires in COVID-19. Clones were sequenced by immunoSEQ multiplex PCR, and TCRdb holds only the in-frame ones, with some missing. The table lists some 200,000 clones, 84% of them singletons. Input material: peripheral blood. Source of these receptors: a woman aged 80 or over with COVID-19, enrolled during active disease.

This clone showed up just once. The J gene is TRBJ2-3, the V gene TRBV4-1; D is ambiguous. CDR3 size: 14 residues. Germline V gene sequence: CDR1 MGHRA, CDR2 YSYEKL. Between the trimmed V and J ends, which lost 1 base and 5 bases, there was a span of 10 bases. The CDR3 DNA follows: TGCGCCAGCAGCCAAGCCGCGAATGGAGATACGCAGTATTTT. It is translated as CASSQAANGDTQYF.

The chain carries TRBV28 and TRBJ1-4; TRBD1 is a possible D gene (6 bases). This CDR3 is built from 15 residues. V lost 5 bases and J lost 7, with 17 bases in between. Germline CDR1 and CDR2: MDHEN and SYDVKM. The CDR3 DNA is TGTGCCAGCAGTCAACAAATCACAGGGAGTGAAAAACTGTTTTTT. Protein product: CASSQQITGSEKLFF. The whole variable domain, remainder taken from reference TRBV28 and TRBJ1-4, is DVKVTQSSRYLVKRTGEKVFLECVQDMDHENMFWYRQDPGLGLRLIYFSYDVKMKEKGDIPEGYSVSREKKERFSLILESASTNQTSMYLCASSQQITGSEKLFFGSGTQLSVL.

V usage is TRBV3-1 (or the pseudogene TRBV3-2) and J usage is TRBJ1-2, with D possibly TRBD1 on 5 matching bases. With 5 bases removed from V and 0 bases from J, the gap between germline ends came to 7 bases. Germline loops: CDR1 LGHDT, CDR2 YNNKEL (reference sequence). This CDR3 is 13 amino acids long. The CDR3 spells CASSKTANYGYTF. The DNA for the CDR3 is TGTGCCAGCAGCAAGACAGCTAACTATGGCTACACCTTC.

The chain links TRBV5-4 to TRBJ2-7, with 7 bases lining up with TRBD2. Losses at the gene ends were 5 bases for V and 7 bases for J; bases not matched to a gene: 15. Germline CDR1 reads SGHNT; CDR2 reads YYREEE (reference sequence). CDR3 length: 15 amino acids. CDR3 loop: CASSFSGVVSGEQYF. DNA for the CDR3: TGTGCCAGCAGTTTCAGCGGGGTGGTTTCGGGTGAGCAGTACTTC.

The table lists this clone with a count of one. The gene calls are TRBV5-1 and TRBJ1-2; TRBD1 might be the D (5 bases). CDR1 is SGHRS and CDR2 is YFSETQ in the germline V gene. Trimming stripped 4 bases from V and 8 bases from J, with 21 bases between. The CDR3 runs to 15 residues. Here the CDR3 DNA reads TGCGCCAGCAGCCCGGGCGATGGCCACCCAGGGGGCTACACCTTC. It codes for CASSPGDGHPGGYTF.

The CDR3 nucleotides read TGCGCCAGCAGAGTATCGGGACAGGGGAATTCACCCCTCCACTTT. Its translation: CASRVSGQGNSPLHF. The chain recombines TRBV5-1 with TRBJ1-6; TRBD1 aligns across 10 bases. The CDR3 has 15 amino acids. From germline, CDR1 is SGHRS and CDR2 YFSETQ. V was pared by 5 bases and J by 7 bases, with 6 bases of the junction left unmatched.

The chain couples TRBV18 to TRBJ2-3; 8 bases are shared with TRBD2. Germline CDR1 KGHSH, CDR2 LQKENI. V lost 4 bases to trimming and J lost 3 bases; unmatched junction nucleotides: 9. This CDR3 has 16 residues. In DNA, the CDR3 is TGTGCCAGCTCACTTATCGGGGGGGTGACGACAGATACGCAGTATTTT. It specifies CASSLIGGVTTDTQYF.

Ten or more counts support this clone. The V gene is TRBV2, the J gene TRBJ1-4; 8 bases line up with TRBD1. Per the germline V gene, CDR1 is SNHLY and CDR2 is FYNNEI. The ends lost 8 bases at V and 8 bases at J; junction bases unmatched: 4. This CDR3 comprises 12 residues. The CDR3 loop reads CASQGAGEKLFF. Here the CDR3 DNA reads TGTGCCAGCCAGGGGGCAGGGGAAAAACTGTTTTTT.

The chain carries TRBV5-1 and TRBJ2-1, with 14 bases fitting TRBD2. V dropped 4 bases and J dropped 7; count of bases not matched to a gene: 1. Germline loops: CDR1 SGHRS, CDR2 YFSETQ. The CDR3 has 14 residues. As DNA, the CDR3 is TGCGCCAGCAGCGGGACTAGCGGGAGAAATGAGCAGTTCTTC. It is translated as CASSGTSGRNEQFF.

J is TRBJ2-7 and V is TRBV5-6; D not certain. CDR1 SGHDT and CDR2 YYEEEE come from the germline V gene. The CDR3 extends over 12 amino acids. V was trimmed by 0 bases and J by 7 bases, leaving 8 bases between them. The CDR3, as DNA: TGTGCCAGCAGCTTGGCGTCTCTGGAGCAGTACTTC. Translated: CASSLASLEQYF.

V is TRBV7-9 and J is TRBJ2-2; no clear D. The CDR3 totals 14 residues. Deletions cut 0 bases from V and 6 bases from J, with 8 bases between. Looked up from germline, CDR1 is SEHNR and CDR2 is FQNEAQ (reference sequence). This CDR3 reads CASSLAIGSGELFF. CDR3 in DNA: TGTGCCAGCAGCTTAGCAATTGGCTCCGGGGAGCTGTTTTTT. Drawing the rest from reference TRBV7-9 and TRBJ2-2, the complete variable domain is DTGVSQNPRHKITKRGQNVTFRCDPISEHNRLYWYRQTLGQGPEFLTYFQNEAQLEKSRLLSDRFSAERPKGSFSTLEIQRTEQGDSAMYLCASSLAIGSGELFFGEGSRLTVL.

This clone was observed a handful of times. The chain recombines TRBV19 with TRBJ1-1; D is undetermined. This CDR3 has 14 amino acids. V gave up 2 bases and J gave up 3 bases, with 10 bases separating them. CDR1 and CDR2 from the germline V gene are LNHDA and SQIVND (reference sequence). CDR3 DNA: TGTGCCAGTAGTATAAACCCGGGAGACACTGAAGCTTTCTTT. Protein: CASSINPGDTEAFF.